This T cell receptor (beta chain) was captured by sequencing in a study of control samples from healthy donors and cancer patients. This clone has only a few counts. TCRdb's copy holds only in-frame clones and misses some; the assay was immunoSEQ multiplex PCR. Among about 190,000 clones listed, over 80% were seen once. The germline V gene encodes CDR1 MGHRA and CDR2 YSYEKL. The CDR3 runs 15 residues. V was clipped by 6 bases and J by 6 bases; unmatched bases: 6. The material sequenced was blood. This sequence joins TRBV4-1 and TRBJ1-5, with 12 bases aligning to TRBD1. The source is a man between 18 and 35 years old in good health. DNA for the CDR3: TGCGCCAGCAGTCCGGGACAGGGGGCTTCTCAGCCCCAGCATTTT. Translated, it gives CASSPGQGASQPQHF.